Listed below are T cell receptor beta chains from one sample, sequenced in a study of regulatory T cells in long-lasting Graves disease. Using its own MiXCR run on the multiplex PCR reads, TCRdb lists one record per CDR3 protein. The repertoire consists of around 500,000 distinct CDR3 sequences, with about 13% occurring once and the leading ten covering roughly a tenth. The sample also formed part of further work on T cells in Graves' hyperthyroidism and ophthalmopathy.

Sequencing used peripheral blood mononuclear cells (PBMCs), obtained at new diagnosis, from a patient treated with antithyroid drugs. These receptors were obtained from a man aged 25 to 40 with Graves disease. The CDR3 runs from the conserved cysteine through the conserved F or W. Each record gives: CDR3 length, J gene, D gene, clone size, V gene, CDR3 protein, CDR3 DNA. The D gene is left open where the match is weak. Clone size, where shown, is once, few, many, or a class for clones that have expanded.

length: 14; J: TRBJ2-7; D: TRBD2; size: few; V: TRBV12-3/TRBV12-4; CDR3: CVSTARLAGGEQYF; DNA: TGTGTCAGCACCGCCCGACTAGCGGGAGGCGAGCAGTACTTC
length: 17; J: TRBJ2-1; D: TRBD2; size: NA; V: TRBV12-3/TRBV12-4; CDR3: CASSLRTSGTSYNEQFF; DNA: TGTGCCAGCAGCCTTCGGACTAGCGGGACGTCCTACAATGAGCAGTTCTTC
length: 14; J: TRBJ2-5; D: TRBD2; size: many; V: TRBV27; CDR3: CASSPWREDETQYF; DNA: TGTGCCAGCAGTCCCTGGCGGGAGGATGAGACCCAGTACTTC
length: 16; J: TRBJ2-3; D: NA; size: few; V: TRBV9; CDR3: CASTFKDSSSTDTQYF; DNA: TGTGCCAGCACCTTCAAAGACTCGTCTAGCACAGATACGCAGTATTTT
length: 17; J: TRBJ1-5; D: NA; size: many; V: TRBV6-2/TRBV6-3; CDR3: CASSYSEGSRVRQPQHF; DNA: TGTGCCAGCAGTTACTCGGAGGGTAGCCGGGTACGGCAGCCCCAGCATTTT
length: 13; J: TRBJ1-2; D: NA; size: many; V: TRBV9; CDR3: CASSVADSYGYTF; DNA: TGTGCCAGCAGCGTGGCAGACTCCTATGGCTACACCTTC
length: 15; J: TRBJ2-2; D: NA; size: few; V: TRBV7-2; CDR3: CASSLGLGVTGELFF; DNA: TGTGCCAGCAGCTTAGGCCTAGGGGTCACCGGGGAGCTGTTTTTT
length: 13; J: TRBJ2-1; D: NA; size: many; V: TRBV30; CDR3: CAWSHTPRNEQFF; DNA: TGTGCCTGGAGTCATACGCCTAGGAATGAGCAGTTCTTC
length: 14; J: TRBJ2-7; D: NA; size: many; V: TRBV7-8; CDR3: CASSLAGITPGQYF; DNA: TGTGCCAGCAGCTTAGCGGGGATAACTCCGGGGCAGTACTTC
length: 13; J: TRBJ2-1; D: NA; size: NA; V: TRBV10-3; CDR3: CAISGGTDNEQFF; DNA: TGTGCCATCAGTGGGGGGACTGACAATGAGCAGTTCTTC
length: 17; J: TRBJ2-7; D: NA; size: many; V: TRBV7-2; CDR3: CASSLRGWGEVLYEQYF; DNA: TGTGCCAGCAGCTTAAGGGGGTGGGGAGAGGTTCTCTACGAGCAGTACTTC
length: 15; J: TRBJ2-7; D: TRBD1; size: few; V: TRBV19; CDR3: CASSITTGTGAEQYF; DNA: TGTGCCAGTAGTATAACAACCGGGACAGGGGCCGAGCAGTACTTC
length: 14; J: TRBJ1-1; D: NA; size: many; V: TRBV19; CDR3: CASKEVGSDTEAFF; DNA: TGTGCCAGTAAAGAAGTGGGGAGTGACACTGAAGCTTTCTTT
length: 16; J: TRBJ2-2; D: NA; size: many; V: TRBV12-3/TRBV12-4; CDR3: CATTSHPDSLTGELFF; DNA: TGTGCCACCACGTCCCACCCCGACAGCTTGACCGGGGAGCTGTTTTTT
length: 13; J: TRBJ2-5; D: NA; size: many; V: TRBV20-1; CDR3: CSARSEWSETQYF; DNA: TGCAGTGCTAGAAGTGAGTGGTCGGAGACCCAGTACTTC
length: 15; J: TRBJ2-7; D: NA; size: NA; V: TRBV9; CDR3: CASSVGGGGSYEQYF; DNA: TGTGCCAGCAGCGTAGGAGGGGGAGGCTCCTACGAGCAGTACTTC
length: 13; J: TRBJ2-3; D: NA; size: NA; V: TRBV19; CDR3: CASSGGLVDTQYF; DNA: TGTGCCAGTAGTGGGGGGCTGGTAGATACGCAGTATTTT
length: 10; J: TRBJ1-2; D: NA; size: few; V: TRBV6-5; CDR3: CASSYSGYTF; DNA: TGTGCCAGCAGTTACTCTGGCTACACCTTC
length: 15; J: TRBJ2-7; D: NA; size: many; V: TRBV6-5; CDR3: CASSSPGRAPYEQYF; DNA: TGTGCCAGCAGTTCCCCCGGTAGGGCCCCCTACGAGCAGTACTTC
length: 17; J: TRBJ2-5; D: NA; size: few; V: TRBV27; CDR3: CASRSTFIGGPWKTQYF; DNA: TGTGCCAGCAGGTCGACGTTTATAGGGGGTCCATGGAAGACCCAGTACTTC
length: 19; J: TRBJ2-1; D: TRBD2; size: many; V: TRBV6-5; CDR3: CASSYSHLLRTGGSHEQFF; DNA: TGTGCCAGCAGTTACTCCCACCTGCTAAGAACGGGAGGGAGCCATGAGCAGTTCTTC
length: 16; J: TRBJ2-1; D: TRBD2; size: few; V: TRBV24-1; CDR3: CATSEDSGSMDNEQFF; DNA: TGTGCCACCAGTGAGGATAGCGGGAGTATGGACAATGAGCAGTTCTTC
length: 15; J: TRBJ2-3; D: TRBD2; size: NA; V: TRBV30; CDR3: CAWDGLAGNTDTQYF; DNA: TGTGCCTGGGACGGACTAGCGGGAAACACAGATACGCAGTATTTT